This T cell receptor beta chain was identified in a study of cytotoxic CD8 clonotypes in ibrutinib-treated CLL. Background on the study: Once patients had received a median around 12 months of treatment, range 6 to 36, response samples were obtained. Whole-study findings and limits: Clonality increased with ibrutinib response but returned toward baseline at progression.

On this clone itself: The antigen is undetermined.

The CDR3 spans 11 residues. CDR1 and CDR2 from the germline V gene are SQVTM and ANQGSEA. V dropped 7 bases and J dropped 8 bases, with 11 bases sitting between them. Repertoires were generated with immunoSEQ multiplex PCR, while TCRdb's copy carries only in-frame clones and drops some. The sample contains about 140,000 clones, 60% to 80% of which appear only once. The sequenced sample was PBMCs, obtained after 12 months of ibrutinib treatment. The chain joins TRBV29-1 to TRBJ1-4; no clear D gene. This receptor was taken from a human donor with chronic lymphocytic leukemia. The CDR3 nucleotides read TGCAGCGCCGTCGCGGGGGAAAAACTGTTTTTT. Residues: CSAVAGEKLFF.